This entry lists 10 T cell receptor beta chains sequenced from one sample in a study of CD8+CD57+ T cells in acquired aplastic anemia. It was patients with CD8+CD57+ cell expansion by flow cytometry who were chosen for sequencing. The TCR beta profiling, which covered VDJ combination and CDR3 sequence, was carried out using genomic DNA as the template. TCRdb itself ran the reads through MiXCR, one entry per CDR3 protein. This table has about 54,000 distinct CDR3 sequences, just over 55% appearing once. The source material was sorted CD4+, CD8+, or CD8+CD57+ T cells (not recorded which) from PBMCs. The source is a human donor with aplastic anemia.

The sample holds many counts of this clonotype. This chain joins TRBV5-4 and TRBJ1-1, with D unresolved. From germline, CDR1 is SGHNT and CDR2 YYREEE (reference sequence). This CDR3 contains 11 residues. The germline V and J ends were trimmed by 3 bases and 7 bases, with 7 bases remaining between them. The CDR3 coding sequence is TGTGCCAGCAGCTCCGGAAATGAAGCTTTCTTT. Translation: CASSSGNEAFF.

The CDR3 DNA is TGTGCCACCAGCAGAGATCCGGGGGCTAGGGCTTTCTTT. Translation: CATSRDPGARAFF. The rearrangement uses TRBV15 and TRBJ1-1; possible D gene TRBD1, 6 bases. Trimming removed 0 bases at V and 11 bases at J, with 13 bases between. The CDR3 covers 13 residues. Germline V gene data show CDR1 as LNHNV and CDR2 as YYDKDF (reference sequence).

Concerning this clonotype itself: It is unclear where the CDR3 begins or ends on the DNA, so no DNA is shown, and the CDR3 is as TCRdb lists it. J is TRBJ2-3 and V is TRBV7-3. The CDR3 has 18 amino acids, counting both end residues. Germline CDR1 reads SGHTA; CDR2 reads FQGTGA. CDR3 sequence: CASSIYLCSVVGTDTQYF.

This clonotype was seen a few times. V is TRBV11-3 and J is TRBJ2-7; D is unresolved. The CDR3 totals 12 residues. V was clipped by 1 base and J by 5 bases, with 6 bases between them. Germline loops: CDR1 SGHNT, CDR2 YENEEA. CDR3 in DNA: TGTGCCAGCAGCTTAGTGCCCGACGAGCAGTACTTC. Its protein is CASSLVPDEQYF.

This rearrangement joins TRBV5-6 to TRBJ1-6, with 7 bases matching TRBD1. Germline CDR1 is SGHDT and CDR2 is YYEEEE. Trimming cost V 0 bases and J 8 bases; bases outside gene matches: 2. This CDR3 is built from 14 residues. Here the CDR3 reads CASSLGTGDSPLHF. The CDR3 DNA is TGTGCCAGCAGCTTGGGGACAGGAGATTCACCCCTCCACTTT.

This clonotype has at least ten counts. This sequence joins TRBV6-1 and TRBJ1-1; D remains ambiguous. CDR1 is MNHNS, CDR2 SASEGT, per germline. The CDR3 length is 12 residues. The ends were cut back, 4 bases at V and 5 bases at J, with 8 bases in the middle. CDR3 region: CASSGGRTEAFF. CDR3 nucleotides: TGTGCCAGCAGTGGCGGCAGGACTGAAGCTTTCTTT.

The V call is TRBV15, the J call TRBJ1-1; D gene ambiguous. V lost 1 base, J lost 0 bases, and 9 bases lay in between. This CDR3 has 15 amino acids. Germline V gives CDR1 LNHNV, CDR2 YYDKDF (reference sequence). The CDR3 loop reads CATSRVEGLNTEAFF. The CDR3 nucleotides read TGTGCCACCAGCAGAGTAGAGGGATTGAACACTGAAGCTTTCTTT.

The chain links TRBV10-2 to TRBJ1-2, with no clear D. The germline V gene has CDR1 WSHSY and CDR2 SAAADI. The V end lost 2 bases, the J end lost 2 bases, and 9 bases lay between the germline ends. This CDR3 contains 14 residues. CDR3 in DNA: TGCGCCAGCAGTGAGAGAGGATACAACTATGGCTACACCTTC. Its translation: CASSERGYNYGYTF.

This clonotype has a handful of counts. V usage is TRBV10-2 and J usage is TRBJ1-2, with 9 bases fitting TRBD1. Germline values: CDR1 WSHSY, CDR2 SAAADI. V shed 5 bases, J shed 4 bases, and the junction held 11 bases outside the gene matches. This CDR3 spans 16 amino acids. In DNA form, the CDR3 reads TGCGCCAGCAGTCGCGGACAGGGGCCTGCTCCCTATGGCTACACCTTC. This encodes CASSRGQGPAPYGYTF.

This clonotype has ten or more counts. V is TRBV14 and J is TRBJ1-2; no reliable D call. This CDR3 is 13 amino acids long. Trimming shortened V by 4 bases and J by 5 bases, and 11 bases separated the two germline ends. Germline CDR1 SGHDN, CDR2 FVKESK. The CDR3 coding sequence is TGTGCCAGCAGCCCACGGGGTTTATATGGCTACACCTTC. It yields the protein CASSPRGLYGYTF. The full variable domain, completed using reference TRBV14 and TRBJ1-2, is EAGVTQFPSHSVIEKGQTVTLRCDPISGHDNLYWYRRVMGKEIKFLLHFVKESKQDESGMPNNRFLAERTGGTYSTLKVQPAELEDSGVYFCASSPRGLYGYTFGSGTRLTVV.